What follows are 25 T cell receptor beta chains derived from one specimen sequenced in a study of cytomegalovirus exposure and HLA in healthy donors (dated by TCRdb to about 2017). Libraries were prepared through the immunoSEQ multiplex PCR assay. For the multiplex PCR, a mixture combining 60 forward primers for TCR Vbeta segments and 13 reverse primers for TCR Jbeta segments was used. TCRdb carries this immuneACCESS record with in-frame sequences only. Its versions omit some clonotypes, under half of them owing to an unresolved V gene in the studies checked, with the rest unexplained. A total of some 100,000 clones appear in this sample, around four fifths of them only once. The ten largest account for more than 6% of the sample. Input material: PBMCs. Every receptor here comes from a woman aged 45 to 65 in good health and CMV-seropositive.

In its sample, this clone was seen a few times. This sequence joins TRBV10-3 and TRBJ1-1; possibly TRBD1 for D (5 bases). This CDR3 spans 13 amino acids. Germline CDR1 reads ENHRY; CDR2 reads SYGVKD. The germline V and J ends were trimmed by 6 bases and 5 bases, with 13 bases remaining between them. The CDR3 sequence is CAISRGGSTEAFF. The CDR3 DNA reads TGTGCCATCAGCCGGGGGGGATCGACTGAAGCTTTCTTT.

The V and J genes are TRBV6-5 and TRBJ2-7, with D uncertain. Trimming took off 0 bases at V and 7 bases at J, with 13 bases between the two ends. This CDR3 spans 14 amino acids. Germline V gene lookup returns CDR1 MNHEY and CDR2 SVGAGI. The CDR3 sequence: CASSYSLPVGEQYF. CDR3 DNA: TGTGCCAGCAGTTACTCCCTTCCCGTCGGGGAGCAGTACTTC.

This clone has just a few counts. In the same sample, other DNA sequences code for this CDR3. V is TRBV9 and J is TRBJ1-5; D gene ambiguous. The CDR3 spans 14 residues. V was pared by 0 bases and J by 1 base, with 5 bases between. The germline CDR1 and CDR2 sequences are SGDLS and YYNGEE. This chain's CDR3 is CASSVGASNQPQHF. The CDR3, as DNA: TGTGCCAGCAGCGTAGGAGCGAGCAATCAGCCCCAGCATTTT. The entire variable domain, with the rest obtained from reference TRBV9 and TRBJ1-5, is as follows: DSGVTQTPKHLITATGQRVTLRCSPRSGDLSVYWYQQSLDQGLQFLIQYYNGEERAKGNILERFSAQQFPDLHSELNLSSLELGDSALYFCASSVGASNQPQHFGDGTRLSIL.

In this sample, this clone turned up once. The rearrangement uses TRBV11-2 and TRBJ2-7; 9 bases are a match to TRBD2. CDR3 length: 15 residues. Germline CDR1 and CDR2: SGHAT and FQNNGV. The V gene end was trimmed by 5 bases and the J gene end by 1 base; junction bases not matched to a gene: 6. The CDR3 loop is CASSATSGHSYEQYF. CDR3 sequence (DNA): TGTGCCAGCAGCGCGACTAGCGGTCATTCCTACGAGCAGTACTTC.

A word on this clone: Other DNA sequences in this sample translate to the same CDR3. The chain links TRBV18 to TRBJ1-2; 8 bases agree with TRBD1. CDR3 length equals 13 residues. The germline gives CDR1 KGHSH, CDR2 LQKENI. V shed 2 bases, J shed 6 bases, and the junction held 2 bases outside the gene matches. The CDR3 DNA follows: TGTGCCAGCTCACCAGGACAGGGAGATGGCTACACCTTC. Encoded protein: CASSPGQGDGYTF.

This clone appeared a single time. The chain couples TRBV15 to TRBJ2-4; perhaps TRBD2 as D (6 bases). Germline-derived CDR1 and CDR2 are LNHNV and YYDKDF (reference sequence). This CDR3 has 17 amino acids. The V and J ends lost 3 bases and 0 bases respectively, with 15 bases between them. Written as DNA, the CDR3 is TGTGCCACCAGCAGGCCAAGGTGGGAGGAAGCCAAAAACATTCAGTACTTC. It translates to CATSRPRWEEAKNIQYF.

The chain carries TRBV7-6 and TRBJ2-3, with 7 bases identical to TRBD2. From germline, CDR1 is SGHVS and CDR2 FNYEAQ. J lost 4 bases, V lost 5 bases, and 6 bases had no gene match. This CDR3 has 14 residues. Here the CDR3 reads CASSPREVADTQYF. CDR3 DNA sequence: TGTGCCAGCAGCCCCCGGGAGGTTGCAGATACGCAGTATTTT.

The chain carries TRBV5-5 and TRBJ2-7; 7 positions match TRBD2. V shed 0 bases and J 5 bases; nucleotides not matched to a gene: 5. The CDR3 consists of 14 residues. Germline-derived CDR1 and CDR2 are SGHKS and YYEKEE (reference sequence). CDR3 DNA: TGTGCCAGCAGCTTGGAGCGGGGCTGGAACGAGCAGTACTTC. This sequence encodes CASSLERGWNEQYF.

This chain's CDR3 is CASSQAIGQGSDEQYF. The CDR3 bases are TGTGCCAGCAGCCAAGCGATAGGACAGGGATCTGACGAGCAGTACTTC. J is TRBJ2-7 and V is TRBV4-2; 8 bases map to TRBD1. The CDR3 sequence is 16 residues long. V lost 1 base and J lost 5; bases outside the gene matches: 10. From germline, CDR1 is LGHNA and CDR2 YNFKEQ.

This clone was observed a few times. The CDR3 sequence: CASSVGTDTDTQYF. DNA of the CDR3: TGTGCCAGCAGCGTGGGGACAGACACAGATACGCAGTATTTT. The chain couples TRBV6-5 to TRBJ2-3; 7 bases match TRBD1. CDR1 is MNHEY, CDR2 SVGAGI, per germline. Trimming cost V 6 bases and J 2 bases; bases outside gene matches: 5. This CDR3 is built from 14 residues.

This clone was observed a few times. The CDR3: CASSYSQGDYGYTF. The CDR3 DNA sequence: TGTGCCAGCAGTTACTCTCAGGGGGACTATGGCTACACCTTC. The chain uses TRBV6-6 and TRBJ1-2, with 7 bases lining up with TRBD1. The germline V gene has CDR1 MNHNY and CDR2 SVGAGI (reference sequence). The CDR3 is 14 residues long. The V and J ends lost 0 bases and 3 bases, in that order; junction bases with no gene match: 1.

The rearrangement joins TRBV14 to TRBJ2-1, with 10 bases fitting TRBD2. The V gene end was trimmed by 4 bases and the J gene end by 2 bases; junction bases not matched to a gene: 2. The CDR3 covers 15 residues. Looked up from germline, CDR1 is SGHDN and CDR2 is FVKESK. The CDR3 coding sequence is TGTGCCAGCAGCCTCGGACTAGCGGCCTACAATGAGCAGTTCTTC. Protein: CASSLGLAAYNEQFF.

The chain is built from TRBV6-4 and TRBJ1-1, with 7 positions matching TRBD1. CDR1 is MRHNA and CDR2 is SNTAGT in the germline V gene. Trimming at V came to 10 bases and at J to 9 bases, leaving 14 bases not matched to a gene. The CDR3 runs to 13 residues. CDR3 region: CATPKDRPMKAFF. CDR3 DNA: TGTGCCACTCCGAAGGACAGGCCGATGAAAGCTTTCTTT.

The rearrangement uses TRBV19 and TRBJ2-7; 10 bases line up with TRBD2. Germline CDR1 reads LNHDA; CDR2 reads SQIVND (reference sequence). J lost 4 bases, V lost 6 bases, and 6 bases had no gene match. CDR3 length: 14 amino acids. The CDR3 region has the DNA TGTGCCAGTAGCGCCGGGACTAGCGAGTACGAGCAGTACTTC. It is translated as CASSAGTSEYEQYF.

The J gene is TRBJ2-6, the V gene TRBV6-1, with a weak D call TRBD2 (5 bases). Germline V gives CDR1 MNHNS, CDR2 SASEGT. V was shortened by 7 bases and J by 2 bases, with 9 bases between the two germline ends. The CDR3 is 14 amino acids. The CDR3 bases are TGTGCCAGCAACGAGAGGGCTGGGGCCAACGTCCTGACTTTC. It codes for CASNERAGANVLTF.

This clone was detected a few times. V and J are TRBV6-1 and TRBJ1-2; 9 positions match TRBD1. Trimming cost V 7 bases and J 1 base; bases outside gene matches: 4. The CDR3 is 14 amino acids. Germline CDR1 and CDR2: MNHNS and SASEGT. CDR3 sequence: CASILDRGNYGYTF. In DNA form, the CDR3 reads TGTGCCAGCATCCTGGACAGGGGTAACTATGGCTACACCTTC.

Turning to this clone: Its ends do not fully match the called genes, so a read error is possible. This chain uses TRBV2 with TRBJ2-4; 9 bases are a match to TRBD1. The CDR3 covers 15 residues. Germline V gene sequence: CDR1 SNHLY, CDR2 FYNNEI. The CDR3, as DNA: TGTGCCAGCACCCGGGACAGGGAAGTCCAAAACAGTCAGTACTTC. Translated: CASTRDREVQNSQYF. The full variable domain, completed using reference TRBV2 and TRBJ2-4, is EPEVTQTPSHQVTQMGQEVILRCVPISNHLYFYWYRQILGQKVEFLVSFYNNEISEKSEIFDDQFSVERPDGSNFTLKIRSTKLEDSAMYFCASTRDREVQNSQYFGAGTRLSVL.

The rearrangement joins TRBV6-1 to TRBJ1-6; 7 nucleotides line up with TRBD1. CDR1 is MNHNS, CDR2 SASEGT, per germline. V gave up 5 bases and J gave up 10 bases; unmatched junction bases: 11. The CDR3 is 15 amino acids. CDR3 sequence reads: CASSLRQGLSSPLHF. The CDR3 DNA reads TGTGCCAGCAGTCTGCGACAGGGACTTAGCTCACCCCTCCACTTT.

CDR3 amino acids: CASSSSGQLYEQYF. CDR3 nucleotide sequence: TGTGCCAGCAGCTCCTCGGGACAGCTCTACGAGCAGTACTTC. This chain links TRBV7-8 with TRBJ2-7; 7 positions match TRBD1. The ends lost 4 bases at V and 3 bases at J; junction bases unmatched: 6. The CDR3 consists of 14 residues. CDR1 SGHVS and CDR2 FQNEAQ come from the germline V gene.

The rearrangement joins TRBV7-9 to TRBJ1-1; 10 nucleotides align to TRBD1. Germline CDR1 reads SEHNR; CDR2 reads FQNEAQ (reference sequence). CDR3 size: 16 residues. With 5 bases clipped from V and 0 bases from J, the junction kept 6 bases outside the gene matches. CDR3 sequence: CASSATGGDLNTEAFF. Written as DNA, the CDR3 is TGTGCCAGCAGCGCGACAGGGGGCGATCTGAACACTGAAGCTTTCTTT.

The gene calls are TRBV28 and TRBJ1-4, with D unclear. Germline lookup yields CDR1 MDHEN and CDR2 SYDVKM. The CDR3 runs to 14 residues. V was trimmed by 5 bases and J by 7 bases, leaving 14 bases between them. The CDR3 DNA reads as TGTGCCAGCAGTAAAGCGGGGAGGAGTGAAAAACTGTTTTTT. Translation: CASSKAGRSEKLFF.

In nucleotides, the CDR3 is TGTGCCAGCAGCTTAGGGGGTAGCGGGGGGCTTAATGAGCAGTTCTTC. Its protein is CASSLGGSGGLNEQFF. The chain carries TRBV7-2 and TRBJ2-1; 10 nucleotides line up with TRBD2. The CDR3 is 16 residues long. The germline gives CDR1 SGHTA, CDR2 FQGNSA. Trimming took 1 base from V and 7 from J; bases not matched to a gene: 7.

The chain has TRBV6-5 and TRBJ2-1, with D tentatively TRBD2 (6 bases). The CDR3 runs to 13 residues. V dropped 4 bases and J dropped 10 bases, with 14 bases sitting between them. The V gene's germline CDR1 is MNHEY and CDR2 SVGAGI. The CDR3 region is CASSSGLLGEQFF. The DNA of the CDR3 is TGTGCCAGCAGTTCGGGACTCCTCGGGGAGCAGTTCTTC.

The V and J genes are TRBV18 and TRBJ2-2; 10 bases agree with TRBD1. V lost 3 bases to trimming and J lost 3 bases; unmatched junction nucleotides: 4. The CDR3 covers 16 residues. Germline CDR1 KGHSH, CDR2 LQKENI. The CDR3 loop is CASSPDRGRHTGELFF. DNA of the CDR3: TGTGCCAGCTCACCCGACAGGGGGCGGCACACCGGGGAGCTGTTTTTT.

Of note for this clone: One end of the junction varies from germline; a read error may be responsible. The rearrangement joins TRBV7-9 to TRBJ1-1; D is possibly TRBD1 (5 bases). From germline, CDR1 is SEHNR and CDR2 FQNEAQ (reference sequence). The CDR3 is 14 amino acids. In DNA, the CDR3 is TGTTCCAGCAGCTTAGCACTTCCAGGGAATGAAGCTTTCTTT. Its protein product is CSSSLALPGNEAFF.